The rows below give T cell receptor beta chains drawn from one sample of a study of T cell changes during pregnancy in multiple sclerosis. Generated by immunoSEQ multiplex PCR, the TCRdb table keeps only in-frame clones and is missing some. The data hold 45,000 to 55,000 clones, with 80% to 95% observed a single time. This material consisted of CD4+ T cells from peripheral blood mononuclear cells, taken after pregnancy. The receptors come from a female donor in good health, enrolled as a control in a pregnancy study. CDR3s leave out the opening cysteine and the closing phenylalanine or tryptophan.

V gene: TRBV7-6
CDR3 protein: ASSQLPGQDSEQY

V gene: TRBV9
CDR3 protein: ASSVVSGGGTGELF

V gene: TRBV18
CDR3 protein: ASSPLTELYGYT

V gene: TRBV7-9
CDR3 protein: ASSLSAGSSPVDEQF

V gene: TRBV2
CDR3 protein: ASGSSYVSYGYT

V gene: TRBV5-1
CDR3 protein: ASSLAGGLNEKLF

V gene: TRBV5-8
CDR3 protein: ASSSTGVVDTQY

V gene: TRBV15
CDR3 protein: ATSRYSGRGQLPTEQY

V gene: TRBV18
CDR3 protein: ASSPPPRLAGNEQF

V gene: TRBV14
CDR3 protein: ASSPGLAFYNEQF

V gene: TRBV6-1
CDR3 protein: ASEGTGNEKLF

V gene: TRBV6-1
CDR3 protein: ASSYQETQY

V gene: TRBV2
CDR3 protein: ASSEGTGVNQPQH

V gene: TRBV27
CDR3 protein: ASSSLAGFSYNEQF

V gene: TRBV6-5
CDR3 protein: ASSLDRNTGELF

V gene: TRBV5-1
CDR3 protein: ASSLGQGAHDEQF

V gene: TRBV7-8
CDR3 protein: ASILTQGDTEAF

V gene: TRBV7-8
CDR3 protein: ASSYLGNRDYNEQF

V gene: TRBV25-1
CDR3 protein: ASSVRASTDTQY

V gene: TRBV19
CDR3 protein: ASSMGQGNEKLF

V gene: TRBV7-9
CDR3 protein: ASSLIAEGETQY

V gene: TRBV11-3
CDR3 protein: ASSLSYSGHEQF

V gene: TRBV6-6
CDR3 protein: ASSSQPGLLLF

V gene: TRBV7-9
CDR3 protein: ASSFTAEEKLF

V gene: TRBV9
CDR3 protein: ASSVGQGRRAF

V gene: TRBV27
CDR3 protein: ASSLTGGLSSPLH

V gene: TRBV10-1
CDR3 protein: ASSVGGGLYNEQF

V gene: TRBV5-4
CDR3 protein: ASSLEGAPAGGYT

V gene: TRBV7-9
CDR3 protein: ASSLGTGAGYT

V gene: TRBV9
CDR3 protein: ASSVASGGPETQY

V gene: TRBV7-8
CDR3 protein: ASSPYGGGELF

V gene: TRBV6-1
CDR3 protein: ASSDTGSLLKF

V gene: TRBV5-1
CDR3 protein: ASSLVGANGANVLT

V gene: TRBV6-5
CDR3 protein: ASSPSGGNEQF

V gene: TRBV20-1
CDR3 protein: SARGEEKLF

V gene: TRBV19
CDR3 protein: ASSITRFRRDDDEKLF

V gene: TRBV5-1
CDR3 protein: ASSPYGQGPYEQY

V gene: TRBV18
CDR3 protein: ASSPEGNQPQH

V gene: TRBV6-5
CDR3 protein: ASSYPGGAQH

V gene: TRBV19
CDR3 protein: ASTRGNNEQF

V gene: TRBV5-1
CDR3 protein: ASSTPDRSPLSYEQY

V gene: TRBV11-3
CDR3 protein: ASSRGQINEQF

V gene: TRBV6-5
CDR3 protein: ASSPGRNTIY

V gene: TRBV5-1
CDR3 protein: ASSSGLAVQDTQY

V gene: TRBV19
CDR3 protein: ASRGGGRYGYT

V gene: TRBV12-5
CDR3 protein: ASGLGPGQAPNAYGYT

V gene: TRBV28
CDR3 protein: ASSAGWIGPRSNTEAF